Listed here is a single T cell receptor beta chain. Assay used: immunoSEQ multiplex PCR; TCRdb lists only in-frame clones, some missing. Of about 250,000 clones listed, roughly 88% are singletons. The sample originates from a study of blood T cell repertoires in COVID-19. Across the study: Sites in the United States, Italy and Spain provided acute and convalescent COVID-19 samples. Sample material is recorded as cDNA or gDNA derived from T cells, B-cell-depleted T cells, or PBMCs.

In germline, CDR1 is MNHNY, CDR2 SVGAGI (reference sequence). CDR3 length: 17 amino acids. The V and J ends lost 5 bases and 0 bases, in that order; junction bases with no gene match: 10. The rearrangement uses TRBV6-6 and TRBJ1-1; 9 bases are a match to TRBD1. The source material was peripheral blood. The origin of this receptor is an elderly man with acute or convalescent COVID-19. The DNA of the CDR3 is TGTGCCAGCAGTCCAGGACAGGGGCAAGGACTGAACACTGAAGCTTTCTTT. This codes for CASSPGQGQGLNTEAFF.